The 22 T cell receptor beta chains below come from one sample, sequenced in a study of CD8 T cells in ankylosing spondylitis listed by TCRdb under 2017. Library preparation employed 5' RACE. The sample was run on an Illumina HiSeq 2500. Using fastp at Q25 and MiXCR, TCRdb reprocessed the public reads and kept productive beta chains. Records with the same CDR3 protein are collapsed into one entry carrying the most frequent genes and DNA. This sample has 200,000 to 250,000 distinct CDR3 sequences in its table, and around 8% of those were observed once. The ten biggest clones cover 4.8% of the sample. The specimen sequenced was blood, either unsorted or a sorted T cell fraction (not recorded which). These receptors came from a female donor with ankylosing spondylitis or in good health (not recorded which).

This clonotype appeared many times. The CDR3 spells CASSYDATPGQVYGYTF. The CDR3 bases are TGTGCCAGCAGTTACGACGCAACACCGGGACAGGTCTATGGCTACACCTTC. This chain connects TRBV6-5 to TRBJ1-2, with 8 bases fitting TRBD1. This CDR3 spans 17 amino acids. CDR1 and CDR2 from the germline V gene are MNHEY and SVGAGI. V was clipped by 2 bases and J by 4 bases; unmatched bases: 12.

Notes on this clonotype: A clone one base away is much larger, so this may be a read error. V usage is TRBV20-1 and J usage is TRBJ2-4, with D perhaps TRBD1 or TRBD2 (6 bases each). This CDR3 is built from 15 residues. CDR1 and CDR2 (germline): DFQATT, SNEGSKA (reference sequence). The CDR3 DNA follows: TGCTGTGCTAGAGCGGCGGAGGGGGACAAAAACATTCAGTACTTC. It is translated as CCARAAEGDKNIQYF.

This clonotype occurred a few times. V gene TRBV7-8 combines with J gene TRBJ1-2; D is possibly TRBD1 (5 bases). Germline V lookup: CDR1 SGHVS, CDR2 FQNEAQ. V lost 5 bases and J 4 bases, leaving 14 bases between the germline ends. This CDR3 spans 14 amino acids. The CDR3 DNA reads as TGTGCCAGCAGCCCCCAGGGCGGGGTCTATGGCTACACCTTC. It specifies CASSPQGGVYGYTF. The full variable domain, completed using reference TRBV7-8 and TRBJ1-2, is GAGVSQSPRYKVAKRGQDVALRCDPISGHVSLFWYQQALGQGPEFLTYFQNEAQLDKSGLPSDRFFAERPEGSVSTLKIQRTQQEDSAVYLCASSPQGGVYGYTFGSGTRLTVV.

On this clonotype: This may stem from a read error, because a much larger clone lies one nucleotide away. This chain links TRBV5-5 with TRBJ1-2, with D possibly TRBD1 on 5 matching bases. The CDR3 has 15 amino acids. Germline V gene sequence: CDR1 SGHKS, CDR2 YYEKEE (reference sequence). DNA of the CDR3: TGTGCCAGCAGTGAGACGGGGGGGACGGATTATGCCTACACCTTC. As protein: CASSETGGTDYAYTF.

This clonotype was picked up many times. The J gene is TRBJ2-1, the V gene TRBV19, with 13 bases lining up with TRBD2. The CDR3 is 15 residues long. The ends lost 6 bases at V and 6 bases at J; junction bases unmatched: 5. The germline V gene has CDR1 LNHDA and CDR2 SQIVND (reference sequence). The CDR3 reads CASSTTSGRPNEQFF. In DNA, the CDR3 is TGTGCCAGTAGCACGACTAGCGGGAGGCCCAATGAGCAGTTCTTC.

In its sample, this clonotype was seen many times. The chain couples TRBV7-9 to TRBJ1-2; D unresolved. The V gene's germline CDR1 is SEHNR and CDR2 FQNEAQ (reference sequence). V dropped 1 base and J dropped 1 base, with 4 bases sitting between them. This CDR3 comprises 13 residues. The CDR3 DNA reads TGTGCCAGCAGCTTAGGGCTTAACTATGGCTACACCTTC. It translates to CASSLGLNYGYTF.

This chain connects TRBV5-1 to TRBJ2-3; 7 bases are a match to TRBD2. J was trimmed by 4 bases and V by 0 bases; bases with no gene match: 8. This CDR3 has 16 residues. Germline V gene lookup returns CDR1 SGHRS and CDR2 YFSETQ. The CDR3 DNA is TGCGCCAGCAGCTTGGTAGGAGGGAGGGCCGCAGATACGCAGTATTTT. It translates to CASSLVGGRAADTQYF. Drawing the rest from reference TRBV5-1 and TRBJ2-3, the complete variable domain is KAGVTQTPRYLIKTRGQQVTLSCSPISGHRSVSWYQQTPGQGLQFLFEYFSETQRNKGNFPGRFSGRQFSNSRSEMNVSTLELGDSALYLCASSLVGGRAADTQYFGPGTRLTVL.

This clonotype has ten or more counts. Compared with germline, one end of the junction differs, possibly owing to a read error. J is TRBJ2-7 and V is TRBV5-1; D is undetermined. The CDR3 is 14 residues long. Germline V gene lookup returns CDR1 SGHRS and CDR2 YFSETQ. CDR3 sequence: CASRLDGSSYEQYF. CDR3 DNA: TGCGCCAGCAGATTGGACGGTAGCTCCTACGAGCAGTACTTC.

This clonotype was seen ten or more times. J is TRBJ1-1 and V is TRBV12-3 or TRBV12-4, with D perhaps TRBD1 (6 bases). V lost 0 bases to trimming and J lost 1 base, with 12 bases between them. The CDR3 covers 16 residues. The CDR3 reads CASSLAGGRWNTEAFF. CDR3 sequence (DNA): TGTGCCAGCAGTTTAGCTGGGGGGCGATGGAACACTGAAGCTTTCTTT.

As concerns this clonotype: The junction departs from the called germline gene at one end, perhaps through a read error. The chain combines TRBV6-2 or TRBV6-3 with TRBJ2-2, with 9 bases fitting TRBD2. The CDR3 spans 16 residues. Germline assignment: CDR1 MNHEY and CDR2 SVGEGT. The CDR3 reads CTSSYGGLAGLEELFF. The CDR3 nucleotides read TGTACCAGCAGTTACGGTGGGCTAGCGGGACTCGAGGAGCTGTTTTTT.

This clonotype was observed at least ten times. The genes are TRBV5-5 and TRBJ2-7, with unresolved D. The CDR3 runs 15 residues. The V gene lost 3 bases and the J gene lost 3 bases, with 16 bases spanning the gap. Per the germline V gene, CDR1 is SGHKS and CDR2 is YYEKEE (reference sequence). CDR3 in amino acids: CASSSDGRRFYEQYF. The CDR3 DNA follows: TGTGCCAGCAGCTCCGACGGACGGAGATTCTACGAGCAGTACTTC.

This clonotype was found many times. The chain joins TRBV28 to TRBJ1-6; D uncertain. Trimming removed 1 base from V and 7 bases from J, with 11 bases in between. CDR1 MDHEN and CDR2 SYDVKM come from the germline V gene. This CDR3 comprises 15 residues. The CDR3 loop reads CASSLFPQGNSPLHF. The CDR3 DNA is TGTGCCAGCAGTTTATTTCCTCAAGGGAATTCACCCCTCCACTTT.

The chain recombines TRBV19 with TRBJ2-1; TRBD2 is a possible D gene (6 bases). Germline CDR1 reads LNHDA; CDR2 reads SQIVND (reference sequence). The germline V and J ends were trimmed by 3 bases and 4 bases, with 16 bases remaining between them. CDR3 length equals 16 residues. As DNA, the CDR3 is TGTGCCAGTAGTATGGGACTCCGTGTCGGGTACAATGAGCAGTTCTTC. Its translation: CASSMGLRVGYNEQFF.

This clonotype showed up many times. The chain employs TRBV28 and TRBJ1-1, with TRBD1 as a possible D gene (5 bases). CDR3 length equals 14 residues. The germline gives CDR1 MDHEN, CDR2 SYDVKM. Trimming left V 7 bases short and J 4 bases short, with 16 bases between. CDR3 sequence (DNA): TGTGCCAGCACTTCGGGACCCCAGGTCACTGAAGCTTTCTTT. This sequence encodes CASTSGPQVTEAFF.

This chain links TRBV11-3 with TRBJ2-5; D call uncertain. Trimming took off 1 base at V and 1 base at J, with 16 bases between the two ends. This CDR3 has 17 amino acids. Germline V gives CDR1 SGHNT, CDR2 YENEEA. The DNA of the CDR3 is TGTGCCAGCAGCTTAGGCGGAACGAGTTCGGCCCAAGAGACCCAGTACTTC. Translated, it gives CASSLGGTSSAQETQYF.

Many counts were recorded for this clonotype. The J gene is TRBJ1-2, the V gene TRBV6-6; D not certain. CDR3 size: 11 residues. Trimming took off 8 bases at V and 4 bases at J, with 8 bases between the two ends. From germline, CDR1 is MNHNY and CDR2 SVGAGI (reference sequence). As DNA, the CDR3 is TGTGCCAGCCAAAGGGCCTATGGCTACACCTTC. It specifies CASQRAYGYTF.

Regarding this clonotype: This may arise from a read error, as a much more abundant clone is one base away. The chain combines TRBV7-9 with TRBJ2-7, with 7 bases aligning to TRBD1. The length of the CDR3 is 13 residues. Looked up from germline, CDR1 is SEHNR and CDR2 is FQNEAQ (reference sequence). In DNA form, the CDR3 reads TGTGCCAGCAGCTTGGGACAGACTTACGGGCAGTACTTC. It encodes CASSLGQTYGQYF.

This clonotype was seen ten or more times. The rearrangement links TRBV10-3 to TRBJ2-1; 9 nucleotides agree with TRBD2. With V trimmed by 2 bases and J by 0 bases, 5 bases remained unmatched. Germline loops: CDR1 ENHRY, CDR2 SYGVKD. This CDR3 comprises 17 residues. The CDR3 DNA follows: TGTGCCATCAGTGAGAGGGGTAGCGGGAGCTCCTACAATGAGCAGTTCTTC. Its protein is CAISERGSGSSYNEQFF.

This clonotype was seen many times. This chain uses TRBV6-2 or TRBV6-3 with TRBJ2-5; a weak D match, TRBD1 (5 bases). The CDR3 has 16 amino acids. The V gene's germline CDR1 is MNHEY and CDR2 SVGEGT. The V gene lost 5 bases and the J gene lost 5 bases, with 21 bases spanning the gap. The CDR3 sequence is CASSPPLERGEETQYF. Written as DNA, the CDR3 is TGTGCCAGCAGTCCCCCGCTCGAAAGGGGCGAGGAGACCCAGTACTTC.

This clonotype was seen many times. CDR3 sequence (DNA): TGTGCCAGCAGCTTTTGGTCGGACACCAATGAGCAGTTCTTC. Its translation: CASSFWSDTNEQFF. The V and J genes are TRBV7-9 and TRBJ2-1; D perhaps matches TRBD1 (5 bases). Germline CDR1 and CDR2: SEHNR and FQNEAQ (reference sequence). The length of the CDR3 is 14 residues. Trimming cost V 3 bases and J 6 bases, with 12 bases left between them.

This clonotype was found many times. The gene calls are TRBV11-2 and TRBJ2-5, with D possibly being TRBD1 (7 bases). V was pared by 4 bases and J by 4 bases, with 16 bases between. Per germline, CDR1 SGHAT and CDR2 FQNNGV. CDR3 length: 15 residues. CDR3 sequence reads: CASSSQGQEGETQYF. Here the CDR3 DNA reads TGTGCCAGCAGCTCCCAAGGACAGGAGGGAGAGACCCAGTACTTC.

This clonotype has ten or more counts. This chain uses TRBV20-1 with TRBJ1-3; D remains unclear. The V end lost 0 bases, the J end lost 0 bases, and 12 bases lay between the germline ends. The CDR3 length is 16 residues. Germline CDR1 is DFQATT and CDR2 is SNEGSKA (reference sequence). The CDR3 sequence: CSARETRGYSGNTIYF. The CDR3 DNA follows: TGCAGTGCTAGAGAGACCAGAGGCTACTCTGGAAACACCATATATTTT.